The 20 T cell receptor beta chains listed next were all sequenced from one sample in a study of memory CD4+ T cells and cytomegalovirus serostatus. The sort gate was single viable CD3+CD4+CD8-CD45RO+ cells for memory CD4+ T cells. Only in-frame clones appear in the TCRdb table, and some are missing; sequencing was by immunoSEQ multiplex PCR. Of about 96,000 clones listed, about four fifths are singletons. The material sequenced was memory CD4+ T cells from blood. These TCRs come from an adult in good health and CMV-seropositive.

The CDR3 coding sequence is TGTGCCAGCAGCTTAGCGCCAGGGGAGACCCAGTACTTC. The encoded protein is CASSLAPGETQYF. J is TRBJ2-5 and V is TRBV7-9, with D possibly matching TRBD1 (5 bases). With 0 bases removed from V and 5 bases from J, the gap between germline ends came to 7 bases. The germline gives CDR1 SEHNR, CDR2 FQNEAQ (reference sequence). The CDR3 sequence is 13 residues long.

The gene calls are TRBV4-1 and TRBJ2-5; TRBD2 matches 8 bases. Losses at the gene ends were 4 bases for V and 3 bases for J; bases not matched to a gene: 10. The CDR3 runs 16 residues. Looked up from germline, CDR1 is MGHRA and CDR2 is YSYEKL. The CDR3 is CASSLRGAGGKETQYF. CDR3 nucleotides: TGCGCCAGCAGCCTCCGAGGGGCGGGGGGAAAAGAGACCCAGTACTTC.

The chain carries TRBV7-9 and TRBJ1-1; D is unresolved. Trimming took 5 bases from V and 1 from J, leaving 11 bases between them. Germline V CDR1 and CDR2: SEHNR, FQNEAQ (reference sequence). This CDR3 region has 14 residues. In DNA form, the CDR3 reads TGTGCCAGCAGCGGTCGAGGACCGAACACTGAAGCTTTCTTT. Translated, it gives CASSGRGPNTEAFF.

This clone was seen once. This sequence joins TRBV19 and TRBJ2-7; possible D gene TRBD1, 6 bases. The CDR3 sequence is 14 residues long. V lost 1 base and J lost 4, with 11 bases in between. CDR1 LNHDA and CDR2 SQIVND come from the germline V gene (reference sequence). CDR3 in DNA: TGTGCCAGTAGTATAGGCCACAGGGATTACGAGCAGTACTTC. Encoded protein: CASSIGHRDYEQYF.

This clone was detected a few times. The genes are TRBV28 and TRBJ1-5; 9 nucleotides line up with TRBD1. The V and J ends lost 6 bases and 3 bases, in that order; junction bases with no gene match: 6. CDR3 size: 15 residues. Germline CDR1 MDHEN, CDR2 SYDVKM. CDR3 nucleotides: TGTGCCAGCAGAACAGGACAGGGGACCAATCAGCCCCAGCATTTT. It is translated as CASRTGQGTNQPQHF.

The chain recombines TRBV7-9 with TRBJ2-2, with D maybe TRBD1 (5 bases). CDR1 and CDR2 from the germline V gene are SEHNR and FQNEAQ (reference sequence). The CDR3 is 14 residues long. V was trimmed by 1 base and J by 6 bases, leaving 9 bases between them. In DNA, the CDR3 is TGTGCCAGCAGCTTAGAGGGGTCCTCCGGGGAGCTGTTTTTT. This sequence encodes CASSLEGSSGELFF.

The J gene is TRBJ2-7, the V gene TRBV5-4, with no clear D. V was pared by 0 bases and J by 6 bases, with 7 bases between. The CDR3 is made up of 12 amino acids. Germline V gives CDR1 SGHNT, CDR2 YYREEE (reference sequence). CDR3 DNA sequence: TGTGCCAGCAGCTTGGCTCAGCGCGAGCAGTACTTC. Protein sequence: CASSLAQREQYF.

V usage is TRBV30 and J usage is TRBJ2-3; no clear D gene. Per the germline V gene, CDR1 is GTSNPN and CDR2 is SVGIG (reference sequence). With 5 bases removed from V and 6 bases from J, the gap between germline ends came to 18 bases. The CDR3 loop spans 14 amino acids. CDR3 in amino acids: CAWQRSSQWDTQYF. CDR3 sequence (DNA): TGTGCCTGGCAACGGTCCTCACAGTGGGATACGCAGTATTTT.

This sequence joins TRBV30 and TRBJ2-4; possibly TRBD1 or TRBD2 for D (5 bases each). CDR1 and CDR2 (germline): GTSNPN, SVGIG (reference sequence). CDR3 length: 11 amino acids. The V end lost 4 bases, the J end lost 8 bases, and 9 bases lay between the germline ends. This chain's CDR3 is CAWKVGDIQYF. The DNA for the CDR3 is TGTGCCTGGAAGGTGGGGGACATTCAGTACTTC.

The chain uses TRBV6-1 and TRBJ2-4; unclear D gene. This CDR3 has 17 amino acids. V was pared by 2 bases and J by 1 base, with 15 bases between. The germline V gene has CDR1 MNHNS and CDR2 SASEGT. CDR3: CASSENFLIGAKNIQYF. The CDR3 nucleotides are TGTGCCAGCAGTGAAAATTTCTTGATCGGGGCCAAAAACATTCAGTACTTC.

V usage is TRBV29-1 and J usage is TRBJ2-1; 8 bases agree with TRBD2. Germline V gene data show CDR1 as SQVTM and CDR2 as ANQGSEA. With V trimmed by 3 bases and J by 3 bases, 4 bases remained unmatched. The CDR3 has 14 amino acids. The chain's CDR3 is CSVDWGLGYNEQFF. CDR3 in DNA: TGCAGCGTTGATTGGGGACTAGGCTACAATGAGCAGTTCTTC.

The CDR3 spells CASSPGQGTFSGNTIYF. In DNA, the CDR3 is TGTGCCAGCAGCCCCGGGCAGGGGACCTTCTCTGGAAACACCATATATTTT. The chain employs TRBV28 and TRBJ1-3; possible D gene TRBD1, 6 bases. Germline-derived CDR1 and CDR2 are MDHEN and SYDVKM. The CDR3 runs to 17 residues. V was clipped by 6 bases and J by 0 bases, with 18 bases between them.

The V gene is TRBV18, the J gene TRBJ2-5; no clear D. Trimming left V 0 bases short and J 3 bases short, with 5 bases between. The germline V gene has CDR1 KGHSH and CDR2 LQKENI. The CDR3 sequence is 13 residues long. The CDR3 DNA sequence: TGTGCCAGCTCACCACCGTCAGAAGAGACCCAGTACTTC. Translating gives CASSPPSEETQYF.

As regards this clone: Other nucleotide sequences in the sample specify the same CDR3. The rearrangement joins TRBV7-9 to TRBJ1-3; D is perhaps TRBD1 (6 bases). The germline V and J ends were trimmed by 5 bases and 0 bases, with 11 bases remaining between them. Germline CDR1 and CDR2: SEHNR and FQNEAQ (reference sequence). The CDR3 contains 15 residues. The CDR3 nucleotides read TGTGCCAGCAGCCCCGACAGGTTCTCTGGAAACACCATATATTTT. This encodes CASSPDRFSGNTIYF.

V is TRBV5-1 and J is TRBJ2-6, with D possibly called TRBD1 or TRBD2 (6 bases each). V lost 2 bases to trimming and J lost 0 bases, with 12 bases between them. Germline V gives CDR1 SGHRS, CDR2 YFSETQ. This CDR3 spans 17 amino acids. The CDR3 reads CASSLTGAGSGANVLTF. The CDR3 DNA is TGCGCCAGCAGCTTAACGGGGGCGGGCTCTGGGGCCAACGTCCTGACTTTC.

The V and J genes are TRBV7-2 and TRBJ2-5; D not certain. Germline V CDR1 and CDR2: SGHTA, FQGNSA. The CDR3 consists of 13 residues. The V and J ends lost 1 base and 4 bases respectively, with 7 bases between them. This chain's CDR3 is CASSLGRVETQYF. CDR3 nucleotide sequence: TGTGCCAGCAGCTTAGGGAGAGTAGAGACCCAGTACTTC.

The chain combines TRBV29-1 with TRBJ1-3, with TRBD1 matching 8 bases. V shed 4 bases, J shed 0 bases, and the junction held 11 bases outside the gene matches. In germline, CDR1 is SQVTM, CDR2 ANQGSEA. This CDR3 contains 17 residues. The DNA for the CDR3 is TGCAGCGTTGGGACAGGGCTTTCAGGGGGCTCTGGAAACACCATATATTTT. Its protein is CSVGTGLSGGSGNTIYF.

The chain couples TRBV9 to TRBJ2-5; D possibly corresponds to TRBD2 (6 bases). V was pared by 4 bases and J by 1 base, with 11 bases between. The CDR3 extends over 14 amino acids. The germline V gene encodes CDR1 SGDLS and CDR2 YYNGEE. CDR3 residues: CASSPRTIQETQYF. The CDR3 DNA sequence: TGTGCCAGCAGCCCCCGGACTATCCAAGAGACCCAGTACTTC.

This clone was found a few times. This CDR3 is CASSFGLAGTGRYEQYF. The CDR3 DNA follows: TGTGCCAGCAGTTTTGGGCTAGCGGGAACCGGGCGCTACGAGCAGTACTTC. The rearrangement joins TRBV27 to TRBJ2-7; 9 positions match TRBD2. CDR3 length: 17 amino acids. With V trimmed by 3 bases and J by 3 bases, 12 bases remained unmatched. Germline loops: CDR1 MNHEY, CDR2 SMNVEV (reference sequence).

This clone was detected only once. The chain has TRBV19 and TRBJ1-2; D call uncertain. This CDR3 comprises 11 residues. The V gene lost 2 bases and the J gene lost 9 bases, with 7 bases spanning the gap. The V gene's germline CDR1 is LNHDA and CDR2 SQIVND (reference sequence). CDR3 DNA: TGTGCCAGTAGTATAACCAGTCGCTACACCTTC. Protein product: CASSITSRYTF.